This T cell receptor (beta chain) was retrieved from a study of blood T cell repertoires in COVID-19. Study overall: The United States, Italy and Spain provided the acute and convalescent COVID-19 samples. PBMCs, B-cell-depleted T cells, or T cells provided the cDNA or gDNA that made up the material.

V lost 9 bases, J lost 0 bases, and 13 bases lay in between. The germline gives CDR1 LNHNV, CDR2 YYDKDF (reference sequence). The CDR3 length is 14 residues. TCRdb's copy holds only in-frame clones and misses some; the assay was immunoSEQ multiplex PCR. The sample shows 200,000 or so clones, 65% to 85% of them seen only once. This clone was detected only a few times. This receptor was identified in a woman aged 25 to 39 with acute or convalescent COVID-19. Material for sequencing was peripheral blood. V and J are TRBV15 and TRBJ2-3; D possibly corresponds to TRBD2 (6 bases). CDR3 loop: CATNPRGSTDTQYF. In DNA form, the CDR3 reads TGTGCCACTAACCCCCGGGGGAGCACAGATACGCAGTATTTT.